This T cell receptor beta chain emerged from a study of PD-L1 blockade in urothelial cancer. Study outcomes and limitations: By 3 weeks, tumor-associated blood clones had expanded more in durable-benefit patients.

Spiking of synthetic TCR analog templates was performed in each PCR. The table came from immunoSEQ multiplex PCR; TCRdb's copy has only in-frame clones and leaves some out. The sample consists of approximately 58,000 clones, over 75% of them appearing once. Each patient supplied 1 to 8 pretreatment and on-treatment samples. Comment on this clone: No antigen is known for it.

The V gene's germline CDR1 is KGHSH and CDR2 LQKENI. The CDR3 totals 14 residues. V lost 3 bases, J lost 1 base, and 10 bases lay in between. The source material was PBMCs, sampled around atezolizumab (anti-PD-L1) treatment. The chain joins TRBV18 to TRBJ2-7; tentatively, D is TRBD2 (5 bases). The source is a man aged 65 to 79 with urothelial cancer. The CDR3 sequence is CASSPAAGSYEQYF. DNA of the CDR3: TGTGCCAGCTCACCTGCGGCGGGTTCCTACGAGCAGTACTTC.